Listed below are T cell receptor beta chains from one sample, sequenced in a study of T cells in Graves' hyperthyroidism and ophthalmopathy. TCRdb redid the calling of the multiplex PCR reads with MiXCR, one entry per CDR3 protein. The sample gives around 340,000 distinct CDR3 sequences, roughly a sixth of which show up once; around a third is in the top ten. Sequenced sample: blood. These receptors were taken from a woman between 25 and 40 years old with Graves' hyperthyroidism that later progressed to Graves' ophthalmopathy. Each CDR3 is given with its conserved first and last residue. A D gene is named only where the DNA matches it firmly. The size field is filled for only some rows; it gives once, few, many or a size class.

CDR3 | DNA | J | size | V | D
CASRGGLAGNTGELFF | TGTGCCAGTAGGGGGGGACTAGCGGGGAACACCGGGGAGCTGTTTTTT | TRBJ2-2 | . | TRBV19 | TRBD2
CSVERDISGNTIYF | TGCAGCGTCGAAAGGGATATCTCTGGAAACACCATATATTTT | TRBJ1-3 | few | TRBV29-1 | .
CASSLAVLAVNNEQFF | TGTGCCAGCAGCTTAGCTGTGTTAGCGGTAAACAATGAGCAGTTCTTC | TRBJ2-1 | many | TRBV11-2 | .
CASSPGAGVSTLSGANVLTF | TGTGCCAGCAGCCCGGGAGCCGGGGTCTCGACTCTATCTGGGGCCAACGTCCTGACTTTC | TRBJ2-6 | . | TRBV3-1 | .
CASSFGQKNTGELFF | TGTGCCAGCAGTTTCGGACAGAAGAACACCGGGGAGCTGTTTTTT | TRBJ2-2 | . | TRBV6-5 | .
CASSQAGEMNIQYF | TGCGCCAGCAGCCAAGCTGGGGAAATGAACATTCAGTACTTC | TRBJ2-4 | . | TRBV4-1 | .
CASITTGTGFYEQYF | TGTGCCAGCATTACGACCGGGACAGGGTTTTACGAGCAGTACTTC | TRBJ2-7 | many | TRBV28 | TRBD1
CASSIDRTSGETENIQYF | TGTGCCAGTAGTATAGATAGAACTAGCGGGGAGACGGAAAACATTCAGTACTTC | TRBJ2-4 | few | TRBV19 | TRBD2
CASSYGGAGGYTF | TGTGCCAGCAGTTACGGCGGGGCTGGTGGCTACACCTTC | TRBJ1-2 | few | TRBV6-2/TRBV6-3 | .
CATSDFPGTASGANVLTF | TGTGCTACCAGTGATTTCCCGGGGACGGCATCTGGGGCCAACGTCCTGACTTTC | TRBJ2-6 | . | TRBV24-1 | .
CASLGVGSGPNTEAFF | TGTGCCAGCCTCGGGGTCGGGTCCGGCCCAAACACTGAAGCTTTCTTT | TRBJ1-1 | many | TRBV28 | .
CASTHLGQGIREQFF | TGTGCCAGCACGCATCTCGGACAGGGGATTCGGGAGCAGTTCTTC | TRBJ2-1 | many | TRBV2 | TRBD1
CASSLRPGDYQPQHF | TGTGCCAGCAGTTTACGGCCAGGGGATTATCAGCCCCAGCATTTT | TRBJ1-5 | few | TRBV28 | .
CASSVTSGINEQFF | TGTGCCAGCAGTGTGACTAGCGGGATTAATGAGCAGTTCTTC | TRBJ2-1 | many | TRBV2 | TRBD2
CASSYPPNEQFF | TGTGCCAGCAGTTACCCACCCAATGAGCAGTTCTTC | TRBJ2-1 | many | TRBV6-2/TRBV6-3 | .
CASSYSAPTDTQYF | TGTGCCAGCAGTTATTCAGCCCCCACAGATACGCAGTATTTT | TRBJ2-3 | many | TRBV12-3/TRBV12-4 | .
CASSQDPGTGVRETQYF | TGCGCCAGCAGCCAAGATCCAGGAACAGGGGTTCGGGAGACCCAGTACTTC | TRBJ2-5 | . | TRBV4-1 | TRBD1
CAISEPSVLNTEAFF | TGTGCCATCAGTGAGCCGTCTGTCCTGAACACTGAAGCTTTCTTT | TRBJ1-1 | few | TRBV10-3 | .
CASSPEVAKNIQYF | TGCGCCAGCAGCCCAGAGGTAGCCAAAAACATTCAGTACTTC | TRBJ2-4 | . | TRBV4-1 | .
CAISESKATFF | TGTGCCATCAGTGAGTCGAAGGCGACTTTCTTT | TRBJ1-1 | many | TRBV10-3 | .
CAWSRTDSNYGYTF | TGTGCCTGGAGCCGGACAGACTCTAACTATGGCTACACCTTC | TRBJ1-2 | many | TRBV30 | .
CASSPWTGPYEQYF | TGTGCCAGCAGCCCCTGGACAGGGCCCTACGAGCAGTACTTC | TRBJ2-7 | many | TRBV7-9 | TRBD1
CASRSGGSVGYTF | TGTGCCAGCAGGTCAGGGGGTTCAGTTGGCTACACCTTC | TRBJ1-2 | many | TRBV28 | TRBD1
CASRAGTVRRIYQIDTGELFF | TGCGCCAGCAGGGCCGGGACAGTAAGAAGAATCTACCAGATAGACACCGGGGAGCTGTTTTTT | TRBJ2-2 | . | TRBV5-1 | TRBD1
CSVENPKKKRGASTDTQYF | TGCAGCGTTGAAAACCCGAAAAAGAAGCGGGGGGCTAGCACAGATACGCAGTATTTT | TRBJ2-3 | few | TRBV29-1 | TRBD2
CASSIQDYNSPLHF | TGTGCCAGTAGTATCCAAGACTATAATTCACCCCTCCACTTT | TRBJ1-6 | many | TRBV19 | .
CASSLAGGGSPLHF | TGCGCCAGCAGCTTGGCCGGTGGGGGATCACCCCTCCACTTT | TRBJ1-6 | many | TRBV5-1 | .
CSARNRDGSYEQYF | TGCAGTGCTAGGAACCGGGACGGCTCCTACGAGCAGTACTTC | TRBJ2-7 | few | TRBV20-1 | .
CASSWTGTDLYEQYF | TGCGCCAGCAGCTGGACCGGGACAGACCTCTACGAGCAGTACTTC | TRBJ2-7 | . | TRBV5-1 | TRBD1
CSARAPALEGETQYF | TGCAGTGCTAGGGCCCCAGCGTTAGAAGGGGAGACCCAGTACTTC | TRBJ2-5 | . | TRBV20-1 | .
CASSERSSVVEQFF | TGCGCCAGCAGTGAGAGGTCTAGCGTGGTTGAGCAGTTCTTC | TRBJ2-1 | . | TRBV10-2 | .
CASSPSGIKDTQYF | TGTGCCAGCAGCCCCAGCGGCATCAAGGATACGCAGTATTTT | TRBJ2-3 | . | TRBV11-3 | .
CASSPFAVSMNTEAFF | TGTGCCAGCAGTCCCTTCGCAGTGTCAATGAACACTGAAGCTTTCTTT | TRBJ1-1 | many | TRBV7-6 | .
CASSTPRDLGSVNTEAFF | TGTGCCAGTAGTACGCCCCGGGACCTTGGGTCGGTGAACACTGAAGCTTTCTTT | TRBJ1-1 | few | TRBV19 | .
CASTRAGGSGANVLTF | TGTGCCAGCACGCGGGCGGGAGGCTCTGGGGCCAACGTCCTGACTTTC | TRBJ2-6 | many | TRBV2 | TRBD2
CASSLWATRTDTQYF | TGTGCCAGCAGTTTATGGGCCACTCGCACAGATACGCAGTATTTT | TRBJ2-3 | few | TRBV27 | .
CASSPPEGRTNYGYTF | TGTGCCAGCAGTCCTCCGGAGGGGCGCACAAACTATGGCTACACCTTC | TRBJ1-2 | many | TRBV28 | .
CASSLWGGGTEAFF | TGTGCCAGCAGTTTATGGGGAGGTGGCACTGAAGCTTTCTTT | TRBJ1-1 | many | TRBV27 | .
CASSQGGRAVDTQYF | TGTGCCAGCAGCCAAGGAGGGAGGGCCGTGGATACGCAGTATTTT | TRBJ2-3 | many | TRBV3-1 | TRBD2
CASRGFEGSPLHF | TGTGCCAGCAGAGGATTCGAGGGTTCACCCCTCCACTTT | TRBJ1-6 | many | TRBV27 | .
CASSLNLAQGYGYTF | TGTGCCAGCAGTTTAAATCTTGCGCAGGGTTATGGCTACACCTTC | TRBJ1-2 | many | TRBV12-3/TRBV12-4 | .
CASSHAGISGNTIYF | TGTGCCAGCAGCCACGCAGGCATCTCTGGAAACACCATATATTTT | TRBJ1-3 | . | TRBV11-2 | .
CASSVDQRENEQYF | TGTGCCAGCAGCGTAGACCAGCGGGAGAACGAGCAGTACTTC | TRBJ2-7 | . | TRBV9 | TRBD2
CASSQIMDRGAYEQYF | TGTGCCAGCAGCCAAATAATGGACAGGGGTGCCTACGAGCAGTACTTC | TRBJ2-7 | . | TRBV14 | TRBD1
CASSPGQGAFRNTIYF | TGTGCCAGCTCACCCGGACAGGGGGCTTTTCGAAACACCATATATTTT | TRBJ1-3 | few | TRBV18 | TRBD1
CASNRAQGWGYEQYF | TGTGCCAGCAACAGGGCTCAAGGCTGGGGTTACGAGCAGTACTTC | TRBJ2-7 | . | TRBV28 | .
CASSQDDRGYTDTQYF | TGTGCCAGCAGCCAAGATGACAGGGGCTACACAGATACGCAGTATTTT | TRBJ2-3 | many | TRBV3-1 | TRBD1
CAWSVKGSSDEQYF | TGTGCCTGGAGTGTTAAGGGGTCGAGTGACGAGCAGTACTTC | TRBJ2-7 | many | TRBV30 | .
CASSFESTGRLEKLFF | TGTGCCAGCAGCTTTGAATCTACAGGGCGGCTTGAAAAACTGTTTTTT | TRBJ1-4 | . | TRBV5-6 | .
CASSSTGGGYTF | TGTGCCAGCAGCTCCACAGGAGGTGGCTACACCTTC | TRBJ1-2 | . | TRBV5-6 | .
CASSSLYNEQFF | TGTGCCAGCAGCTCGCTCTACAATGAGCAGTTCTTC | TRBJ2-1 | many | TRBV7-9 | .
CSARVPAGYTDTQYF | TGCAGTGCTAGAGTCCCAGCGGGCTACACAGATACGCAGTATTTT | TRBJ2-3 | many | TRBV20-1 | .
CASSLEVLETQYF | TGTGCCAGCAGCTTAGAGGTTCTAGAGACCCAGTACTTC | TRBJ2-5 | many | TRBV7-9 | .
CAWSLRQGPSSGNTIYF | TGTGCCTGGAGTCTTAGACAGGGGCCTTCCTCTGGAAACACCATATATTTT | TRBJ1-3 | many | TRBV30 | TRBD1
CSAGRDSETGTF | TGCAGTGCAGGAAGGGACAGCGAGACAGGCACCTTC | TRBJ1-2 | many | TRBV20-1 | TRBD1
CASSPAFRDRGYEQYF | TGTGCCAGCTCACCCGCCTTCCGGGACAGGGGCTACGAGCAGTACTTC | TRBJ2-7 | many | TRBV18 | TRBD1
CASSLLAVKETQYF | TGCGCCAGCAGCTTGCTAGCGGTGAAAGAGACCCAGTACTTC | TRBJ2-5 | . | TRBV5-1 | TRBD2
CASSLLLADSTDTQYF | TGTGCCAGCAGCTTACTTCTAGCGGACAGCACAGATACGCAGTATTTT | TRBJ2-3 | few | TRBV11-2 | TRBD2